This TCR beta chain originates from a study of T cell changes during pregnancy in multiple sclerosis. Using immunoSEQ multiplex PCR, the repertoire was profiled, and TCRdb retains in-frame clones only, with some absent. The repertoire holds 75,000 to 95,000 clones, with more than 85% as singletons. This clone was observed a single time. This clonotype was obtained from a female donor with multiple sclerosis, enrolled in a pregnancy study. This specimen consisted of peripheral blood, obtained in the first trimester of pregnancy.

The CDR3 nucleotides read TGTGCCAGCAGTTTACTGTCGAACACCGGGGAGCTGTTTTTT. Translating gives CASSLLSNTGELFF. This chain joins TRBV27 and TRBJ2-2, with unresolved D. Trimming took 2 bases from V and 0 from J, leaving 4 bases between them. CDR1 MNHEY and CDR2 SMNVEV come from the germline V gene (reference sequence). The CDR3 is 14 amino acids.